The rows below give T cell receptor beta chains drawn from one sample of a study of T cells after yellow fever vaccination. From the 5' RACE reads, TCRdb called clonotypes with MiXCR, one entry per CDR3 protein. The repertoire includes 500,000 to 650,000 distinct CDR3 sequences, about a sixth of them detected once, and 17% sits in the top ten. The source material was PBMCs, sampled around 5 days after the first yellow fever vaccination. These receptors all stem from a young man who received the YFV17D yellow fever vaccine. The CDR3 runs from the conserved cysteine through the conserved F or W. The D gene is left open where the match is weak. A clone size is listed for some rows: how often the clone was seen (once, few, many), or a class if it is expanded.

j_gene: TRBJ2-3
d_gene: NA
v_gene: TRBV7-9
abundance: few
CDR3nt: TGTGCCAGCATGGGTTCATCGGGCACAGATACGCAGTATTTT
CDR3aa: CASMGSSGTDTQYF

j_gene: TRBJ1-1
d_gene: TRBD1
v_gene: TRBV12-3/TRBV12-4
abundance: few
CDR3nt: TGTGCCAGCAGCCGCGAGGACAGGGCCGATTTGAACACTGAAGCTTTCTTT
CDR3aa: CASSREDRADLNTEAFF

j_gene: TRBJ2-3
d_gene: NA
v_gene: TRBV15
abundance: few
CDR3nt: TGTGCCACCAGCAGGCCCACAGGATCCCACACAGATACGCAGTATTTT
CDR3aa: CATSRPTGSHTDTQYF

j_gene: TRBJ2-3
d_gene: NA
v_gene: TRBV29-1
abundance: NA
CDR3nt: TGCAGCGTTGACAGAAGGGGGGCAGATACGCAGTATTTT
CDR3aa: CSVDRRGADTQYF

j_gene: TRBJ1-1
d_gene: NA
v_gene: TRBV12-3/TRBV12-4
abundance: NA
CDR3nt: TGTGCCAGCAGTTTAGCGACCGGGACAACTGAAGCTTTCTTT
CDR3aa: CASSLATGTTEAFF

j_gene: TRBJ2-3
d_gene: TRBD2
v_gene: TRBV19
abundance: NA
CDR3nt: TGTGCCAGTATCTCGGCGGGGGAGGCCCCAGATACGCAGTATTTT
CDR3aa: CASISAGEAPDTQYF

j_gene: TRBJ2-3
d_gene: NA
v_gene: TRBV15
abundance: few
CDR3nt: TGTGCCACCAGCAGAGAGATTAGTGTAGATACGCAGTATTTT
CDR3aa: CATSREISVDTQYF

j_gene: TRBJ1-1
d_gene: NA
v_gene: TRBV6-1
abundance: NA
CDR3nt: TGTGCCAGCACCTCCCGGGGCCGGGGAAACACTGAAGCTTTCTTT
CDR3aa: CASTSRGRGNTEAFF

j_gene: TRBJ2-3
d_gene: TRBD1
v_gene: TRBV6-2/TRBV6-3
abundance: NA
CDR3nt: TGTGCCAGCAGTTACTCCCTGACAGGGGCTAGCACAGATACGCAGTATTTT
CDR3aa: CASSYSLTGASTDTQYF

j_gene: TRBJ2-7
d_gene: NA
v_gene: TRBV11-2
abundance: few
CDR3nt: TGTGCCAGCAGCTTAGTCGGGATCATCTACGAGCAGTACTTC
CDR3aa: CASSLVGIIYEQYF

j_gene: TRBJ2-2
d_gene: TRBD1
v_gene: TRBV7-8
abundance: many
CDR3nt: TGTGCCAGCAGCTTAATGGGACAGGGGAAGGTGAACACCGGGGAGCTGTTTTTT
CDR3aa: CASSLMGQGKVNTGELFF

j_gene: TRBJ2-1
d_gene: TRBD2
v_gene: TRBV20-1
abundance: NA
CDR3nt: TGCAGTGCCCTCAACTCTCGGGGGGGCAATGAGCAGTTCTTC
CDR3aa: CSALNSRGGNEQFF

j_gene: TRBJ1-2
d_gene: NA
v_gene: TRBV29-1
abundance: few
CDR3nt: TGCAGCGTTGAACATGGGACCGACTATGGCTACACCTTC
CDR3aa: CSVEHGTDYGYTF

j_gene: TRBJ1-5
d_gene: NA
v_gene: TRBV24-1
abundance: many
CDR3nt: TGTGCCACCGGAGGTGCGGTGGATCAGCCCCAGCATTTT
CDR3aa: CATGGAVDQPQHF

j_gene: TRBJ2-3
d_gene: NA
v_gene: TRBV7-2
abundance: many
CDR3nt: TGTGCCAGCAGCTGGGCGGGGACGCCGGGGGAGACGCAGTATTTT
CDR3aa: CASSWAGTPGETQYF

j_gene: TRBJ2-5
d_gene: TRBD1
v_gene: TRBV29-1
abundance: NA
CDR3nt: TGCAGCGTTGAGTACAGGGGGCGGGGAGAGACCCAGTACTTC
CDR3aa: CSVEYRGRGETQYF

j_gene: TRBJ1-6
d_gene: NA
v_gene: TRBV18
abundance: few
CDR3nt: TGTGCCAGCTCACCACGGGCAGGGAAGGTACAAGATAATTCACCCCTCCACTTT
CDR3aa: CASSPRAGKVQDNSPLHF

j_gene: TRBJ2-1
d_gene: NA
v_gene: TRBV5-1
abundance: few
CDR3nt: TGCGCCAGCAGCCCAGTCGGGGGCTATTACAATGAGCAGTTCTTC
CDR3aa: CASSPVGGYYNEQFF

j_gene: TRBJ1-2
d_gene: NA
v_gene: TRBV18
abundance: NA
CDR3nt: TGTGCCAGCTCACCACCAGACAGACAATATGGCTACACCTTC
CDR3aa: CASSPPDRQYGYTF

j_gene: TRBJ1-1
d_gene: NA
v_gene: TRBV7-2
abundance: few
CDR3nt: TGTGCCAGCAGCTTAGGGAGGGTAGAGACTGAAGCTTTCTTT
CDR3aa: CASSLGRVETEAFF